This T cell receptor beta chain was found in a study of identical twins. Every one of the donors was a healthy Caucasian. Germline lookup yields CDR1 MNHNS and CDR2 SASEGT. From its first to its last residue, the CDR3 has 15 amino acids. As regards this clonotype: What it binds is unknown. The DNA is left out, because the CDR3 cannot be placed on it with certainty; the CDR3 is given as TCRdb lists it.

A universal primer binding site was introduced by template switching. The final cDNA contained unique molecular identifiers. TCRdb fed the 5' RACE reads into MiXCR, producing one record per CDR3 protein. The profile shows about 330,000 distinct CDR3 sequences, 9% to 15% of them singletons. Study observations and caveats: Recombination models fit unrelated individuals' TCR alpha sharing but underestimated twins'.

This same sample was also taken into another study, of yellow fever vaccine responses in identical twins.

This receptor was identified in a young woman in good health. Sequencing was carried out using CD8+ T cells sorted from blood. This chain joins TRBV6-1 and TRBJ2-3. The CDR3 sequence is CASSEGTFFGDTQYF.